This T cell receptor beta chain is drawn from a study of human T cells and chemical hapten exposure. The wider study: Weekly administration of diphenylcyclopropenone to the scalp of patients continued throughout the approximately 24-week study. Overall study findings and caveats: Controls formed significantly fewer large CDR3 similarity clusters than expanded TCRs did.

The V end lost 2 bases, the J end lost 0 bases, and 7 bases lay between the germline ends. Germline V gene sequence: CDR1 MNHEY, CDR2 SVGAGI. There are 15 residues in the CDR3. Concerning this clonotype: Its antigen is unknown.

The sample's time point: patch test 3, about 24 weeks after DPC sensitization. This sample's treatment: therapeutic diphenylcyclopropenone sensitization with weekly scalp DPC. Blood draws preceded each patch test application. TCRdb re-called the RACE reads with MiXCR, one entry per CDR3 protein. The sample records about 120,000 distinct CDR3 sequences, 10% to 12% being singletons. The chain uses TRBV6-5 and TRBJ2-2; weak D call: TRBD1 (5 bases). The starting material was whole blood, obtained in connection with sensitization to the hapten diphenylcyclopropenone (DPC). The receptor comes from a woman between 50 and 59 years old with alopecia areata. Some clones in this sample may be carry-over from other donors' samples. CDR3 bases: TGTGCCAGCAGTTACCAACAGGCGAACACCGGGGAGCTGTTTTTT. It translates to CASSYQQANTGELFF.